This entry is about one T cell receptor beta chain. The sample comes from a study of T cell responses to AZD1222 COVID-19 vaccine. V was clipped by 6 bases and J by 4 bases; unmatched bases: 10. This CDR3 comprises 15 residues. CDR1 SNHLY and CDR2 FYNNEI come from the germline V gene. TCRdb keeps only in-frame clones here, not all; method: immunoSEQ multiplex PCR. The data hold around 100,000 clones, with over 80% observed a single time. The V call is TRBV2, the J call TRBJ2-3; 7 bases match TRBD2. This TCR was recovered from an adult in good health. Material: peripheral blood, obtained on day 0 of AZD1222 vaccination. The CDR3 coding sequence is TGTGCCAGCAGCTCGAAAGCGGGGACGGCAGATACGCAGTATTTT. Translation gives CASSSKAGTADTQYF. The variable domain in full, completed from reference TRBV2 and TRBJ2-3, reads EPEVTQTPSHQVTQMGQEVILRCVPISNHLYFYWYRQILGQKVEFLVSFYNNEISEKSEIFDDQFSVERPDGSNFTLKIRSTKLEDSAMYFCASSSKAGTADTQYFGPGTRLTVL.